This section outlines one TCR beta chain sequence together with its context. The source of the sample is a study of blood T cell repertoires in COVID-19. Study as a whole: Researchers got acute and convalescent COVID-19 samples from the United States, Italy and Spain.

Cohorts were assigned according to the clinical history that participants reported. How the authors handled the data: Reference gene primers were amplified, and this amplification served to estimate nucleated cell counts. Clones were read by immunoSEQ multiplex PCR, and TCRdb kept only the in-frame ones, dropping some. The V and J calls and clone size come from that table; D and trimming were worked out from the DNA. The table shows a few hundred thousand clones, with 85% to 90% occurring only once. The sequenced material came from PBMCs or T cells enriched from blood (not recorded which). The clonotype comes from a man aged 35 to 55 who had recovered from COVID-19.

This chain's CDR3 is CASSWGGVGSDTQYF. Here the CDR3 DNA reads TGTGCCAGCAGTTGGGGGGGAGTTGGTTCAGATACGCAGTATTTT. This sequence joins TRBV6-5 and TRBJ2-3; TRBD2 matches 7 bases. The CDR3 loop spans 15 amino acids. Unmatched junction bases numbered 8, after V lost 4 bases and J lost 4 bases. Germline CDR1 is MNHEY and CDR2 is SVGAGI.